What follows describes a single T cell receptor (beta chain). Its matching antigen is unknown. The data originate from a study of T cell repertoires in cytomegalovirus infection. As for the study in general: Recently described HLA-C-restricted plus well-studied HLA-B-restricted CMV epitopes were used. Matching HLA type and CMV infection were both indicated by public TCR beta signatures. Study conclusions and caveats: The ex vivo response was dominated by HLA-C-restricted CMV-specific TCR beta clonotypes.

One entry per CDR3 protein results from TCRdb running MiXCR on the reads. The profile shows about 900,000 distinct CDR3 sequences, around a third of them singletons. Germline CDR1 is SQVTM and CDR2 is ANQGSEA. This CDR3 region has 16 residues. The V end was cut by 3 bases, the J end by 1 base, with 17 bases between. The receptor was isolated from a human donor in good health (CMV status not recorded). Some clones in this sample may be carry-over from other donors' samples. The starting material was cultured CD8+ T cells from PBMCs, obtained from culture after CMV antigen stimulation. The V call is TRBV29-1, the J call TRBJ2-3; D is undetermined. The CDR3 DNA sequence: TGCAGCGTTGAGACTCCACAGCTCCTTCGCACAGATACGCAGTATTTT. Translating it yields CSVETPQLLRTDTQYF.